This TCR beta chain is drawn from a study of CD8 T cells in ankylosing spondylitis (dated by TCRdb to about 2017). Turning to the overall study: The study profiled T cell receptor beta repertoires in healthy donors and ankylosing spondylitis patients to find disease-linked TCR variants. The full study cohort comprised 25 ankylosing spondylitis patients and about a hundred healthy donors. Peripheral blood was sampled, and synovial fluid was also collected from ankylosing spondylitis patients.

The V and J ends are trimmed by 4 bases and 5 bases, leaving 14 bases between them. CDR1 and CDR2 (SNHLY, FYNNEI) derive from the germline V gene. The CDR3 measures 14 amino acids from cysteine to phenylalanine. Only the CDR3 DNA stays, 42 bases, in frame from base 1. This clonotype has only a few counts. What antigen it recognizes has not been identified. No much larger clonotype is one base removed from it; base qualities were not supplied. Broader findings and caveats from the paper: In peripheral blood, the disease-linked clones were found at relatively low frequencies and had a CD8+ phenotype. Some motif variants had previously been reported in the synovial fluid and blood of reactive arthritis patients, which suggests shared mechanisms of disease initiation. Blood from ankylosing spondylitis patients appeared to be characterized by a TCR beta motif made up of seven or eight highly homologous amino acid variants. The disease-linked clones were reported as significantly enriched in matched synovial fluid samples from ankylosing spondylitis patients.

TCRdb shows the sequencer as Illumina HiSeq 2500. Quantitative 5'-RACE with molecular barcodes was the method used to prepare the TCR beta libraries. Per the authors' processing: Disease-linked TCR variants were identified with a new computational method built on a probabilistic model of VDJ rearrangement. TCRdb ran its own pipeline on the public reads, namely fastp trimming at Q25 and MiXCR clone calling, and kept in-frame beta chains. Entries are consolidated by CDR3 protein sequence, retaining the most common genes and DNA. The V and J calls were determined by TCRdb, not by the authors. The sample contains around 450,000 distinct CDR3 sequences, roughly 27% of them found a single time. Of the sample, 0.89% is held by the ten largest clones.

The chain couples TRBV2 to TRBJ2-5; the D region possibly corresponds to TRBD1 (6 bases align). The sequence was collected from a male donor with ankylosing spondylitis. Sequencing was performed on blood, either unsorted or a sorted T cell fraction (not recorded which). The nucleotides read TGTGCCAGCAGTGTCTTACAGGGTGGGGAGACCCAGTACTTC. This is translated as CASSVLQGGETQYF.